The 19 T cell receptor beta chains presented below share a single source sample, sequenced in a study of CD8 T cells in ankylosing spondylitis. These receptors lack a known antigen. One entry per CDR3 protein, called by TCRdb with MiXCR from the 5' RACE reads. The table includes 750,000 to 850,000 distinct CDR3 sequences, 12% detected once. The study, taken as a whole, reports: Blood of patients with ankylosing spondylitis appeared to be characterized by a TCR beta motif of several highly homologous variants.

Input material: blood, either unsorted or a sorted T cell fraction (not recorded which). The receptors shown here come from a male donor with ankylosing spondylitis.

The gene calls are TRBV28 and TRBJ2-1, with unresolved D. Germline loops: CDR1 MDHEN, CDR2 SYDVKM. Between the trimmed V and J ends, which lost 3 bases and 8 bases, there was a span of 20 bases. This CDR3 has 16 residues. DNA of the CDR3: TGTGCCAGCAGTTTCGGCAGGTCGGCTCTCTGGGATGAGCAGTTCTTC. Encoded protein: CASSFGRSALWDEQFF.

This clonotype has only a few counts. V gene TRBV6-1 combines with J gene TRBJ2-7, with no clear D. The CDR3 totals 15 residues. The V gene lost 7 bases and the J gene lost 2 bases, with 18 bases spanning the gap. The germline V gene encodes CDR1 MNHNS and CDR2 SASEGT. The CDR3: CASILHRGHAYEQYF. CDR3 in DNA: TGTGCCAGCATCCTTCACCGAGGTCACGCCTACGAGCAGTACTTC.

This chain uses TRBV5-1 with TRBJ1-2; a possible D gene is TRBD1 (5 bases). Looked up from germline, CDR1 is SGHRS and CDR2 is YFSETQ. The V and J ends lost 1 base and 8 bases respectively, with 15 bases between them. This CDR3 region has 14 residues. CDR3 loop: CASSLIGAIYGYTF. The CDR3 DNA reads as TGCGCCAGCAGCTTGATTGGGGCTATTTACGGCTACACCTTC.

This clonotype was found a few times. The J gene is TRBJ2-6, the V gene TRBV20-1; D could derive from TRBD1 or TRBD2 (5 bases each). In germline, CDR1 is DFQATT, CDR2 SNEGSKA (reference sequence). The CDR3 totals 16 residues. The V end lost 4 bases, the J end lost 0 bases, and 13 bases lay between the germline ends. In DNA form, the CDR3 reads TGCAGTGCTATCCGGGACGGCTTCTCTGGGGCCAACGTCCTGACTTTC. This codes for CSAIRDGFSGANVLTF.

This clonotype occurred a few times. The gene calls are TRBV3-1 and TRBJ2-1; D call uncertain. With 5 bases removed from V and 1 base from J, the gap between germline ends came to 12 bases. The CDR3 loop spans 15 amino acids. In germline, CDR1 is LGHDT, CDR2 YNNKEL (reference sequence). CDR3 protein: CASSASGPSYNEQFF. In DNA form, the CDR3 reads TGTGCCAGCAGCGCCTCCGGGCCGTCCTACAATGAGCAGTTCTTC.

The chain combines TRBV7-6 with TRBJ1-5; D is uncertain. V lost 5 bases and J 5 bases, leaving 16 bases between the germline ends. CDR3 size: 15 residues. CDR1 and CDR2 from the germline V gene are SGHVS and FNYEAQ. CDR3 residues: CASSPSRLEDQPQHF. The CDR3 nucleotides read TGTGCCAGCAGCCCGTCGCGCCTGGAGGATCAGCCCCAGCATTTT.

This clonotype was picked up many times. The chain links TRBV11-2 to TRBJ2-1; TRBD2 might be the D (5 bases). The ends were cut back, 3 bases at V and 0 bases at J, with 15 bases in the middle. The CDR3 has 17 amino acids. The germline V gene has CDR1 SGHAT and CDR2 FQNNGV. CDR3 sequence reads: CASSFPLAANSYNEQFF. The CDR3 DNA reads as TGTGCCAGCAGCTTCCCCCTAGCAGCTAACTCCTACAATGAGCAGTTCTTC.

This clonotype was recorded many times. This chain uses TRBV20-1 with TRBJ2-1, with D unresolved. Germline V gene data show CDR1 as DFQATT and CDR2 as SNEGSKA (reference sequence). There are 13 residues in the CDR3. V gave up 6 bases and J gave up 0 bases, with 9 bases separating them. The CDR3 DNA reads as TGCAGTGCCCGGAACCCCTCCTACAATGAGCAGTTCTTC. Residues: CSARNPSYNEQFF.

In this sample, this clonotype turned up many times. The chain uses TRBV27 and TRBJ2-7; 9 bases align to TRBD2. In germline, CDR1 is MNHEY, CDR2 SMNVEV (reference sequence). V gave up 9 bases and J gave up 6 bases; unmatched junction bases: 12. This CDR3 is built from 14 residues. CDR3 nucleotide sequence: TGTGCCAGTTCTTTATTAGCGGGAGCTGGCGAGCAGTACTTC. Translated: CASSLLAGAGEQYF.

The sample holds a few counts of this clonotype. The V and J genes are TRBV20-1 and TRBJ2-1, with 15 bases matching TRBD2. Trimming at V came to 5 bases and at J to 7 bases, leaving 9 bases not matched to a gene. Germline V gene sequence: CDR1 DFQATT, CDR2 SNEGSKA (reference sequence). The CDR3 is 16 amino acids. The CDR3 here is CSAPPGTSGRMNEQFF. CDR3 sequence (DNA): TGCAGTGCTCCCCCCGGGACTAGCGGGAGGATGAATGAGCAGTTCTTC.

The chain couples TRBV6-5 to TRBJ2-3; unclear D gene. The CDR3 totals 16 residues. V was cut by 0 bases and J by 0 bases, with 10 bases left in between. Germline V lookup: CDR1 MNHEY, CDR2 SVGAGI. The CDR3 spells CASSYSMRSSTDTQYF. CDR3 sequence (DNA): TGTGCCAGCAGTTACTCGATGAGGTCTAGCACAGATACGCAGTATTTT.

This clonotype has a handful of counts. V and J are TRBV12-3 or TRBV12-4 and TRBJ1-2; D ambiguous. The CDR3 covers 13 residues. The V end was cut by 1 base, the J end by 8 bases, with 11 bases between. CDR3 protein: CASSLEGRKGYTF. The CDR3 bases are TGTGCCAGCAGTTTAGAAGGCAGAAAGGGCTACACCTTC.

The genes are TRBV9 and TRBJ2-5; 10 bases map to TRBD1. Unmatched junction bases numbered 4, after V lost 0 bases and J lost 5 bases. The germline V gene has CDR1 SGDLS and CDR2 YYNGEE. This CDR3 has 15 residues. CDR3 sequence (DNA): TGTGCCAGCAGCGTAGAGGGACAGGGGTCGGAGACCCAGTACTTC. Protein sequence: CASSVEGQGSETQYF.

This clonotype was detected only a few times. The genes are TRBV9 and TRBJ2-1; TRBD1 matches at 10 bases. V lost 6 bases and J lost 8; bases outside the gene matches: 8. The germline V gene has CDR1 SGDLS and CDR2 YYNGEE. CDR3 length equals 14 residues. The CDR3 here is CASTRQGAYDEQFF. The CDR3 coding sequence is TGTGCCAGCACCCGACAGGGGGCTTACGATGAGCAGTTCTTC.

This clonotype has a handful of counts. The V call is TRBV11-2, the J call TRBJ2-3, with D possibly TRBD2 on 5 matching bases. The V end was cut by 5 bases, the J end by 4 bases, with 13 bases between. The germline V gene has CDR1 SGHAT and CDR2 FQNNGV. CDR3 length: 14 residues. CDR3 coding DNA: TGTGCCAGCAGCCGTACTAGTGCGGCAGATACGCAGTATTTT. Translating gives CASSRTSAADTQYF. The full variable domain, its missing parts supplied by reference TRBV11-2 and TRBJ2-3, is EAGVAQSPRYKIIEKRQSVAFWCNPISGHATLYWYQQILGQGPKLLIQFQNNGVVDDSQLPKDRFSAERLKGVDSTLKIQPAKLEDSAVYLCASSRTSAADTQYFGPGTRLTVL.

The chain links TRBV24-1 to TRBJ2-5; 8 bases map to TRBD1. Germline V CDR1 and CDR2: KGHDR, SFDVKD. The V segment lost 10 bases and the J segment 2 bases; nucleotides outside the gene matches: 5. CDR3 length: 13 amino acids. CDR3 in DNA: TGTGCCACAGGACAGGGATCTCAAGAGACCCAGTACTTC. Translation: CATGQGSQETQYF.

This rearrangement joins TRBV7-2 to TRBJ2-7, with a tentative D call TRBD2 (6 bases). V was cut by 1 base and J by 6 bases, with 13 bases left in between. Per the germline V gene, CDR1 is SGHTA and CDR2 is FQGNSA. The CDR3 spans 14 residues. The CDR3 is CASSLGGSGGEQYF. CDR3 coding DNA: TGTGCCAGCAGCTTAGGGGGTTCCGGGGGCGAGCAGTACTTC.

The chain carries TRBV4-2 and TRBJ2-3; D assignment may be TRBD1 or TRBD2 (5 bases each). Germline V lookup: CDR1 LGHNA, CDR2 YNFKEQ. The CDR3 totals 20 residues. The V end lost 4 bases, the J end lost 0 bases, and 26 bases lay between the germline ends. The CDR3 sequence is CASSPTGTAVRLGSTDTQYF. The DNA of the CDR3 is TGTGCCAGCAGCCCGACCGGGACCGCCGTGCGGCTTGGTAGCACAGATACGCAGTATTTT.

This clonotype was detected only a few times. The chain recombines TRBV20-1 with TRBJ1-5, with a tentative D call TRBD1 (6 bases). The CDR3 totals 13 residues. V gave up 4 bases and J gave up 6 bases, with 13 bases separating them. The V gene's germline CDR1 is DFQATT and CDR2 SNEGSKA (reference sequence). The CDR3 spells CSAIAGGGQPQHF. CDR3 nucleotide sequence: TGCAGTGCTATAGCCGGGGGCGGTCAGCCCCAGCATTTT.